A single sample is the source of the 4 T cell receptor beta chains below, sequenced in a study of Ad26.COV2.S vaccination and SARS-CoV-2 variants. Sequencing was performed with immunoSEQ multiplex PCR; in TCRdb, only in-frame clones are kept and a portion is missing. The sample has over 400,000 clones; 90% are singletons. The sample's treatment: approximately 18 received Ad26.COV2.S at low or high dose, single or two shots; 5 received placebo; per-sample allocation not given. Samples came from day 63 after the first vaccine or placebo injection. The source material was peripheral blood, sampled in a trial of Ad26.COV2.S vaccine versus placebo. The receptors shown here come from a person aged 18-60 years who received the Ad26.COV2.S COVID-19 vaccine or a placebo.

CDR3 region: CAISEQDRAAYEQYF. The CDR3 nucleotides read TGTGCCATCAGTGAGCAGGACAGGGCCGCCTACGAGCAGTACTTC. The V and J genes are TRBV10-3 and TRBJ2-7; TRBD1 aligns across 8 bases. The CDR3 covers 15 residues. Germline assignment: CDR1 ENHRY and CDR2 SYGVKD. V lost 2 bases and J lost 2; bases outside the gene matches: 5.

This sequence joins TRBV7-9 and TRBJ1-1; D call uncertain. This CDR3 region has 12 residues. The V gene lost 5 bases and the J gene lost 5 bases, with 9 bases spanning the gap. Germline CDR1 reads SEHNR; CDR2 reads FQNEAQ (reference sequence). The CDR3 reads CASSPALTEAFF. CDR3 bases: TGTGCCAGCAGCCCCGCATTAACTGAAGCTTTCTTT.

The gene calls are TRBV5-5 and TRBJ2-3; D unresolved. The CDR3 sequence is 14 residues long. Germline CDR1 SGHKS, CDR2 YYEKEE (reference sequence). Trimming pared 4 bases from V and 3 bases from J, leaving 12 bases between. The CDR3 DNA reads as TGTGCCAGCAGCCGAACCATAGCTACAGATACGCAGTATTTT. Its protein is CASSRTIATDTQYF. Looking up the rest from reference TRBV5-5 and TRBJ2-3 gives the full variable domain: DAGVTQSPTHLIKTRGQQVTLRCSPISGHKSVSWYQQVLGQGPQFIFQYYEKEERGRGNFPDRFSARQFPNYSSELNVNALLLGDSALYLCASSRTIATDTQYFGPGTRLTVL.

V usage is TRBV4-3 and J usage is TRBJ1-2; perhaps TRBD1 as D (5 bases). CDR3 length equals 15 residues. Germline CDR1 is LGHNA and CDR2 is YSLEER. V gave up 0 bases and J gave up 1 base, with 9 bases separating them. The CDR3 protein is CASSQEAGFNYGYTF. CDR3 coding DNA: TGCGCCAGCAGCCAAGAAGCAGGGTTTAACTATGGCTACACCTTC.